What follows are 27 T cell receptor beta chains derived from one specimen sequenced in a study of Graves' ophthalmopathy and Graves' hyperthyroidism. RNA transcripts were the source from which TCR beta CDR3 regions were amplified. HTBI primers served in a first-round RT-PCR, which a second-round multiplex PCR followed. TCRdb used MiXCR to reprocess the multiplex PCR reads, holding one entry per CDR3 protein. The data hold about 480,000 distinct CDR3 sequences, with around 15% observed a single time. Sequenced material: blood. These TCRs come from a woman aged 25 to 39 with Graves' ophthalmopathy.

This clonotype was seen repeatedly, ten times or more. The chain links TRBV27 to TRBJ1-1; TRBD1 might be the D (5 bases). The V gene's germline CDR1 is MNHEY and CDR2 SMNVEV (reference sequence). V shed 6 bases and J shed 4 bases, with 18 bases lying between them. This CDR3 has 15 residues. The chain's CDR3 is CASSSPGGGSTEAFF. Here the CDR3 DNA reads TGTGCCAGCAGCTCCCCTGGGGGGGGAAGCACTGAAGCTTTCTTT.

This clonotype was counted ten times or more. The chain uses TRBV5-4 and TRBJ2-2; 7 bases align to TRBD1. This CDR3 has 17 residues. V shed 0 bases, J shed 4 bases, and the junction held 9 bases outside the gene matches. CDR1 and CDR2 (germline): SGHNT, YYREEE (reference sequence). The chain's CDR3 is CASSLGDSRLVTGELFF. The CDR3 DNA reads as TGTGCCAGCAGCTTGGGGGACAGTCGCTTAGTCACCGGGGAGCTGTTTTTT.

V gene TRBV27 combines with J gene TRBJ1-1; D is possibly TRBD1 (5 bases). This CDR3 is built from 13 residues. Trimming removed 7 bases from V and 2 bases from J, with 11 bases in between. Germline CDR1 reads MNHEY; CDR2 reads SMNVEV (reference sequence). The DNA for the CDR3 is TGTGCCAGCACCACGGGGACTAACACTGAAGCTTTCTTT. This encodes CASTTGTNTEAFF.

In its sample, this clonotype was seen many times. This rearrangement joins TRBV9 to TRBJ1-2, with D possibly matching TRBD1 (6 bases). This CDR3 is 15 amino acids long. Per the germline V gene, CDR1 is SGDLS and CDR2 is YYNGEE. V lost 4 bases to trimming and J lost 5 bases, with 18 bases between them. Here the CDR3 reads CASSRTQGYSYGYTF. The DNA of the CDR3 is TGTGCCAGCAGCCGGACCCAGGGGTATAGTTATGGCTACACCTTC.

This clonotype was picked up many times. The chain uses TRBV7-8 and TRBJ1-2, with D tentatively TRBD1 (6 bases). Germline V CDR1 and CDR2: SGHVS, FQNEAQ. There are 14 residues in the CDR3. Trimming took 3 bases from V and 6 from J, leaving 14 bases between them. CDR3 nucleotides: TGTGCCAGCAGCTTTAATAGGGGGGGCCATGGCTACACCTTC. It yields the protein CASSFNRGGHGYTF. Full variable domain (missing parts from reference TRBV7-8 and TRBJ1-2): GAGVSQSPRYKVAKRGQDVALRCDPISGHVSLFWYQQALGQGPEFLTYFQNEAQLDKSGLPSDRFFAERPEGSVSTLKIQRTQQEDSAVYLCASSFNRGGHGYTFGSGTRLTVV.

This rearrangement joins TRBV5-1 to TRBJ1-5, with a tentative D call TRBD1 (6 bases). Looked up from germline, CDR1 is SGHRS and CDR2 is YFSETQ. The V gene lost 0 bases and the J gene lost 6 bases, with 16 bases spanning the gap. This CDR3 contains 16 residues. The CDR3 DNA sequence: TGCGCCAGCAGCTTGGCCGCCAGGGGCGGGGGTCAGCCCCAGCATTTT. Its protein product is CASSLAARGGGQPQHF. Filled out from reference TRBV5-1 and TRBJ1-5, the complete variable domain reads KAGVTQTPRYLIKTRGQQVTLSCSPISGHRSVSWYQQTPGQGLQFLFEYFSETQRNKGNFPGRFSGRQFSNSRSEMNVSTLELGDSALYLCASSLAARGGGQPQHFGDGTRLSIL.

This clonotype was seen ten or more times. The chain recombines TRBV6-2 or TRBV6-3 with TRBJ2-5; D not certain. Germline CDR1 reads MNHEY; CDR2 reads SVGEGT. Trimming took 6 bases from V and 9 from J, leaving 14 bases between them. The CDR3 totals 12 residues. CDR3: CASSASDESQYF. The CDR3 DNA reads as TGTGCCAGCAGCGCTTCCGACGAGTCCCAGTACTTC.

The CDR3 coding sequence is TGTGCCTGGAGTGTTTGGGTCCCTCAGGAGGGATTACGAGGCTACACCTTC. Residues: CAWSVWVPQEGLRGYTF. This chain uses TRBV30 with TRBJ1-2; D uncertain. This CDR3 spans 17 amino acids. Germline V gene lookup returns CDR1 GTSNPN and CDR2 SVGIG (reference sequence). Trimming shortened V by 0 bases and J by 8 bases, and 25 bases separated the two germline ends.

This clonotype was counted at least ten times. The J gene is TRBJ1-2, the V gene TRBV7-2, with D possibly being TRBD1 (5 bases). The CDR3 has 14 amino acids. The germline V gene encodes CDR1 SGHTA and CDR2 FQGNSA. Trimming shortened V by 5 bases and J by 6 bases, and 16 bases separated the two germline ends. CDR3 nucleotides: TGTGCCAGCAGCACGGGGACCGGGACGGATGGCTACACCTTC. It is translated as CASSTGTGTDGYTF.

This clonotype came up a few times. This chain links TRBV18 with TRBJ2-6; tentative D call: TRBD2 (5 bases). V was cut by 3 bases and J by 0 bases, with 9 bases left in between. The CDR3 length is 16 residues. The germline gives CDR1 KGHSH, CDR2 LQKENI. This chain's CDR3 is CASSPGIGSGANVLTF. CDR3 DNA sequence: TGTGCCAGCTCACCCGGGATCGGCTCTGGGGCCAACGTCCTGACTTTC.

The rearrangement links TRBV6-7 to TRBJ1-1, with D perhaps matching TRBD1 (6 bases). TRBV6-7 is noted as an ORF with a role that remains uncertain. CDR3 length: 13 amino acids. V dropped 6 bases and J dropped 5 bases, with 13 bases sitting between them. The CDR3 loop reads CASSNGRGTEAFF. Written as DNA, the CDR3 is TGTGCCAGCAGCAACGGTAGGGGGACTGAAGCTTTCTTT.

This clonotype has at least ten counts. The rearrangement uses TRBV6-5 and TRBJ1-1; D is ambiguous. Looked up from germline, CDR1 is MNHEY and CDR2 is SVGAGI. The ends were cut back, 7 bases at V and 8 bases at J, with 11 bases in the middle. The CDR3 is 11 residues long. Here the CDR3 reads CASTSQREAFF. The CDR3 region has the DNA TGTGCCAGCACTTCCCAGAGGGAAGCTTTCTTT.

This clonotype came up many times. The chain employs TRBV12-3 or TRBV12-4 and TRBJ1-1, with 10 bases matching TRBD1. This CDR3 is 17 amino acids long. Unmatched junction bases numbered 11, after V lost 3 bases and J lost 4 bases. CDR3 amino acids: CASSFGDRGQEGTEAFF. CDR3 nucleotides: TGTGCCAGCAGTTTCGGTGACAGGGGGCAGGAGGGCACTGAAGCTTTCTTT.

This clonotype was seen ten or more times. The V gene is TRBV11-2, the J gene TRBJ2-7; the D gene could be TRBD1 or TRBD2 (5 bases each). CDR1 is SGHAT, CDR2 FQNNGV, per germline. The germline V and J ends were trimmed by 2 bases and 0 bases, with 8 bases remaining between them. The CDR3 is 14 residues long. The CDR3 reads CASSLSGTSYEQYF. The CDR3, as DNA: TGTGCCAGCAGCTTATCCGGGACCTCCTACGAGCAGTACTTC. Full variable domain (rest looked up from reference TRBV11-2 and TRBJ2-7): EAGVAQSPRYKIIEKRQSVAFWCNPISGHATLYWYQQILGQGPKLLIQFQNNGVVDDSQLPKDRFSAERLKGVDSTLKIQPAKLEDSAVYLCASSLSGTSYEQYFGPGTRLTVT.

As for this clonotype: Just one base apart from a much larger clone, this may be a read error. The chain carries TRBV11-2 and TRBJ2-3; D is perhaps TRBD2 (6 bases). This CDR3 comprises 15 residues. The V gene's germline CDR1 is SGHAT and CDR2 FQNNGV. The CDR3 DNA reads as TGTGCCAGCAGCTTAAATTCGGCTAGCGTAGATATGCAGTATTTT. Translating gives CASSLNSASVDMQYF.

This clonotype was recorded many times. The chain employs TRBV28 and TRBJ1-5; D gene unclear. The CDR3 sequence is 12 residues long. The V and J ends lost 7 bases and 8 bases respectively, with 12 bases between them. Germline V gene sequence: CDR1 MDHEN, CDR2 SYDVKM. The CDR3 DNA reads as TGTGCCAGCACTACAGCGCCCGAGCCCCAGCATTTT. This encodes CASTTAPEPQHF.

This clonotype has ten or more counts. The J gene is TRBJ2-5, the V gene TRBV28, with TRBD2 matching 7 bases. Per the germline V gene, CDR1 is MDHEN and CDR2 is SYDVKM. The CDR3 has 15 residues. V gave up 4 bases and J gave up 2 bases; unmatched junction bases: 7. CDR3 residues: CASSYKTSWQETQYF. DNA of the CDR3: TGTGCCAGCAGTTACAAGACTAGCTGGCAAGAGACCCAGTACTTC.

This clonotype was detected a few times. The CDR3 region has the DNA TGTGCCAGCAGTTTATCCAGTCCCGCCTTCTACGAGCAGTACTTC. Its translation is CASSLSSPAFYEQYF. The chain employs TRBV27 and TRBJ2-7, with D uncertain. With 0 bases removed from V and 3 bases from J, the gap between germline ends came to 12 bases. This CDR3 has 15 amino acids. Germline values: CDR1 MNHEY, CDR2 SMNVEV (reference sequence).

This clonotype was found many times. The chain couples TRBV12-3 or TRBV12-4 to TRBJ2-5; weak D call: TRBD1 (5 bases). With 5 bases removed from V and 4 bases from J, the gap between germline ends came to 20 bases. The CDR3 has 16 residues. This CDR3 reads CASSPPDSLRVETQYF. CDR3 sequence (DNA): TGTGCCAGCAGTCCACCAGACAGTCTACGGGTAGAGACCCAGTACTTC.

This clonotype was detected many times. The rearrangement joins TRBV3-1 to TRBJ2-7; D unresolved. With 1 base removed from V and 3 bases from J, the gap between germline ends came to 13 bases. From germline, CDR1 is LGHDT and CDR2 YNNKEL (reference sequence). The CDR3 has 15 residues. The DNA for the CDR3 is TGTGCCAGCAGCCAAGCCCCGGACCCATTCTACGAGCAGTACTTC. It yields the protein CASSQAPDPFYEQYF.

This clonotype was seen many times. This rearrangement joins TRBV12-3 or TRBV12-4 to TRBJ2-5; D perhaps matches TRBD1 (6 bases). The CDR3 has 13 amino acids. V gave up 7 bases and J gave up 1 base, with 10 bases separating them. CDR3 in DNA: TGTGCCAGCACCCGGGACACCCAAGAGACCCAGTACTTC. Encoded protein: CASTRDTQETQYF.

This clonotype was seen at least ten times. The V call is TRBV6-1, the J call TRBJ2-7; 9 nucleotides align to TRBD2. Trimming took 6 bases from V and 4 from J; bases not matched to a gene: 10. Germline V gives CDR1 MNHNS, CDR2 SASEGT. This CDR3 contains 15 residues. CDR3 sequence reads: CASSQAGGTPYEQYF. CDR3 DNA: TGTGCCAGCAGCCAAGCGGGAGGTACGCCTTACGAGCAGTACTTC.

This clonotype was detected many times. The rearrangement joins TRBV19 to TRBJ1-1; perhaps TRBD1 as D (5 bases). The germline V and J ends were trimmed by 1 base and 6 bases, with 9 bases remaining between them. The CDR3 has 13 amino acids. CDR1 LNHDA and CDR2 SQIVND come from the germline V gene (reference sequence). CDR3 bases: TGTGCCAGTAGTATAGCCCAGGGCGCTGAAGCTTTCTTT. This gives the protein CASSIAQGAEAFF.

As regards this clonotype: This likely comes from a read error, as the CDR3 has no conserved phenylalanine or tryptophan at its end. The limits of the CDR3 on the DNA are not certain, so only TCRdb's listed CDR3 is given. V usage is TRBV12-3 or TRBV12-4 and J usage is TRBJ2-2; the D call TRBD2 from the table was never checked on the DNA. Termini included, the CDR3 measures 15 amino acids. The CDR3 here is CASTRDMAGTGELWL.

Many counts were recorded for this clonotype. V usage is TRBV5-6 and J usage is TRBJ2-7; D gene unclear. Germline assignment: CDR1 SGHDT and CDR2 YYEEEE. V was cut by 0 bases and J by 6 bases, with 13 bases left in between. The CDR3 runs 14 residues. The CDR3 reads CASSLALGATEQYF. As DNA, the CDR3 is TGTGCCAGCAGCTTGGCTCTCGGCGCGACCGAGCAGTACTTC.

This clonotype occurred many times. The chain is built from TRBV7-3 and TRBJ2-7; tentatively, D is TRBD2 (6 bases). The CDR3 has 14 residues. The germline gives CDR1 SGHTA, CDR2 FQGTGA. V was trimmed by 5 bases and J by 2 bases, leaving 13 bases between them. The CDR3 DNA reads TGTGCCAGCAGCATAGGTGGACTACCCTACGAGCAGTACTTC. Amino acid sequence: CASSIGGLPYEQYF. The whole variable domain, remainder taken from reference TRBV7-3 and TRBJ2-7, is GAGVSQTPSNKVTEKGKYVELRCDPISGHTALYWYRQSLGQGPEFLIYFQGTGAADDSGLPNDRFFAVRPEGSVSTLKIQRTERGDSAVYLCASSIGGLPYEQYFGPGTRLTVT.

In this sample, this clonotype turned up a few times. The rearrangement uses TRBV29-1 and TRBJ1-1; D perhaps matches TRBD1 (6 bases). In germline, CDR1 is SQVTM, CDR2 ANQGSEA. The length of the CDR3 is 11 residues. The CDR3 is CSLGGSLGAFF. The CDR3 region has the DNA TGCAGTTTGGGGGGCTCTTTAGGAGCTTTCTTT.